These 27 T cell receptor beta chains originate from one sample sequenced in a study of blood T cell repertoires in COVID-19. Here immunoSEQ multiplex PCR was the method, and the copy in TCRdb shows in-frame clones only, minus some. Here the sample spans hundreds of thousands of clones, more than 80% being singletons. Input material: peripheral blood. The receptors come from a woman between 18 and 29 years old with acute or convalescent COVID-19.

This chain joins TRBV15 and TRBJ2-7; TRBD1 matches at 9 bases. This CDR3 is 14 amino acids long. CDR1 and CDR2 from the germline V gene are LNHNV and YYDKDF (reference sequence). With V trimmed by 6 bases and J by 2 bases, 5 bases remained unmatched. The CDR3 DNA reads TGTGCCACCAGGCGGACAGGGGATCCCTACGAGCAGTACTTC. This gives the protein CATRRTGDPYEQYF. Filled out from reference TRBV15 and TRBJ2-7, the complete variable domain reads DAMVIQNPRYQVTQFGKPVTLSCSQTLNHNVMYWYQQKSSQAPKLLFHYYDKDFNNEADTPDNFQSRRPNTSFCFLDIRSPGLGDTAMYLCATRRTGDPYEQYFGPGTRLTVT.

The rearrangement uses TRBV7-3 and TRBJ2-1, with 12 bases that match TRBD2. With 3 bases clipped from V and 7 bases from J, the junction kept 4 bases outside the gene matches. The CDR3 length is 15 residues. Germline CDR1 SGHTA, CDR2 FQGTGA. In nucleotides, the CDR3 is TGTGCCAGCAGCTTGTCTAGCGGGGGGGCGAATGAGCAGTTCTTC. This translates into CASSLSSGGANEQFF.

V gene TRBV9 combines with J gene TRBJ2-3; TRBD2 matches 7 bases. Germline V gene sequence: CDR1 SGDLS, CDR2 YYNGEE. The CDR3 runs to 16 residues. J lost 2 bases, V lost 3 bases, and 9 bases had no gene match. The CDR3 here is CASSADTSEITDTQYF. Written as DNA, the CDR3 is TGTGCCAGCAGCGCAGATACTAGCGAGATCACAGATACGCAGTATTTT.

V is TRBV12-3 or TRBV12-4 and J is TRBJ1-2; 7 bases are shared with TRBD1. The V and J ends lost 8 bases and 7 bases, in that order; junction bases with no gene match: 10. The length of the CDR3 is 13 residues. CDR3 region: CASWDRRHSGYTF. The CDR3 DNA follows: TGTGCCAGCTGGGACAGACGGCATTCTGGCTACACCTTC.

V and J are TRBV6-5 and TRBJ1-5; no definite D call. Deletions cut 6 bases from V and 0 bases from J, with 12 bases between. The CDR3 spans 15 residues. Germline CDR1 is MNHEY and CDR2 is SVGAGI. This CDR3 reads CASRYSQYSNQPQHF. The CDR3 nucleotides are TGTGCCAGCAGATATTCTCAGTATAGCAATCAGCCCCAGCATTTT.

The chain carries TRBV11-2 and TRBJ2-1; 11 nucleotides line up with TRBD1. This CDR3 is built from 17 residues. Per the germline V gene, CDR1 is SGHAT and CDR2 is FQNNGV. The junction had 11 bases not matched to a gene; V was cut back by 3 bases and J by 7 bases. The CDR3, as DNA: TGTGCCAGCAGCTTTGGACAGGGGGCCCGAAGGAGGAATGAGCAGTTCTTC. Residues: CASSFGQGARRRNEQFF.

This clone showed up just once. V is TRBV6-5 and J is TRBJ2-7; TRBD1 might be the D (6 bases). Trimming shortened V by 0 bases and J by 3 bases, and 12 bases separated the two germline ends. The CDR3 runs 15 residues. Germline-derived CDR1 and CDR2 are MNHEY and SVGAGI. The CDR3 nucleotides are TGTGCCAGCAGTTACTCGGGGGCTCTTCTCTACGAGCAGTACTTC. It specifies CASSYSGALLYEQYF.

The sample holds one count of this clone. This chain joins TRBV27 and TRBJ1-6; TRBD1 might be the D (6 bases). CDR3 length: 17 residues. The germline V gene has CDR1 MNHEY and CDR2 SMNVEV (reference sequence). V lost 5 bases to trimming and J lost 4 bases, with 18 bases between them. CDR3 coding DNA: TGTGCCAGCAGTCCCCGCACCTCCGGACAGTATAATTCACCCCTCCACTTT. Protein product: CASSPRTSGQYNSPLHF.

V and J are TRBV19 and TRBJ2-1; tentative D call: TRBD1 (5 bases). Between the trimmed V and J ends, which lost 4 bases and 10 bases, there was a span of 14 bases. Germline lookup yields CDR1 LNHDA and CDR2 SQIVND (reference sequence). CDR3 size: 13 residues. The CDR3, as DNA: TGTGCCAGTAGTAGATCCAGGGTGGGGGAGCAGTTCTTC. The encoded protein is CASSRSRVGEQFF.

The chain recombines TRBV30 with TRBJ1-2, with 7 nucleotides matching TRBD1. The V segment lost 0 bases and the J segment 8 bases; nucleotides outside the gene matches: 9. Germline values: CDR1 GTSNPN, CDR2 SVGIG (reference sequence). CDR3 length: 14 residues. CDR3 bases: TGTGCCTGGAGTGTACAAACGGACAGGTACGGCTACACCTTC. Its protein product is CAWSVQTDRYGYTF.

The J gene is TRBJ1-5, the V gene TRBV6-5; a weak D match, TRBD1 (6 bases). The CDR3 loop spans 13 amino acids. Germline CDR1 is MNHEY and CDR2 is SVGAGI. Trimming pared 5 bases from V and 8 bases from J, leaving 13 bases between. The DNA of the CDR3 is TGTGCCAGCAGTCCAACAGGGACGGAGCCCCAGCATTTT. Its translation: CASSPTGTEPQHF.

The CDR3 here is CASRLTGDEAFF. In nucleotides, the CDR3 is TGTGCCAGCAGGCTCACAGGGGATGAAGCTTTCTTT. The gene calls are TRBV28 and TRBJ1-1; 7 positions agree with TRBD1. CDR1 and CDR2 from the germline V gene are MDHEN and SYDVKM. The CDR3 has 12 amino acids. J was trimmed by 7 bases and V by 6 bases; bases with no gene match: 5.

The V call is TRBV10-2, the J call TRBJ1-1; possible D gene TRBD1, 5 bases. CDR1 and CDR2 (germline): WSHSY, SAAADI. Trimming shortened V by 3 bases and J by 11 bases, and 22 bases separated the two germline ends. This CDR3 is built from 15 residues. The CDR3 reads CASSEPGVVPGVAFF. The CDR3 DNA reads as TGCGCCAGCAGTGAACCCGGGGTGGTACCGGGGGTCGCTTTCTTT.

This rearrangement joins TRBV27 to TRBJ2-1, with 12 bases identical to TRBD2. With V trimmed by 10 bases and J by 0 bases, 10 bases remained unmatched. This CDR3 is 17 amino acids long. Germline CDR1 is MNHEY and CDR2 is SMNVEV (reference sequence). The CDR3 protein is CATGLAGTVSSYNEQFF. In nucleotides, the CDR3 is TGTGCCACCGGACTAGCGGGGACCGTCAGCTCCTACAATGAGCAGTTCTTC.

This chain connects TRBV12-1 to TRBJ2-3; the D call of TRBD2 is as the table states it, not checked on the DNA. TRBV12-1 is listed as a pseudogene. CDR3 length: 17 amino acids. CDR3: CASSFALPSASTDTQYF. In nucleotides, the CDR3 is TGTGCCAGCAGCTTTGCACTCCCTAGTGCTAGCACAGATACGCAGTATTTT.

A single count supports this clone. J is TRBJ2-7 and V is TRBV29-1, with D unresolved. The ends were cut back, 4 bases at V and 2 bases at J, with 12 bases in the middle. The germline V gene encodes CDR1 SQVTM and CDR2 ANQGSEA. The CDR3 loop spans 13 amino acids. The CDR3 loop reads CSVGQSGAYEQYF. For the CDR3, the DNA is TGCAGCGTTGGGCAATCTGGAGCCTACGAGCAGTACTTC.

The gene calls are TRBV15 and TRBJ1-1, with D perhaps TRBD1 (5 bases). CDR1 LNHNV and CDR2 YYDKDF come from the germline V gene (reference sequence). This CDR3 region has 15 residues. The V end was cut by 5 bases, the J end by 8 bases, with 21 bases between. CDR3 DNA: TGTGCCACCAGCCGCGGAGCTTCAGGGAGGGGAGAAGCTTTCTTT. Protein: CATSRGASGRGEAFF. The full variable domain, with the rest looked up from reference TRBV15 and TRBJ1-1, is DAMVIQNPRYQVTQFGKPVTLSCSQTLNHNVMYWYQQKSSQAPKLLFHYYDKDFNNEADTPDNFQSRRPNTSFCFLDIRSPGLGDTAMYLCATSRGASGRGEAFFGQGTRLTVV.

Of note for this clone: The sample holds other DNA sequences that translate to the same CDR3. The V gene is TRBV7-9, the J gene TRBJ2-7; 8 nucleotides line up with TRBD1. The germline V gene encodes CDR1 SEHNR and CDR2 FQNEAQ (reference sequence). The ends lost 1 base at V and 1 base at J; junction bases unmatched: 0. The CDR3 is 14 amino acids. CDR3 loop: CASSLGTGSYEQYF. The CDR3 DNA is TGTGCCAGCAGCTTAGGGACAGGGTCCTACGAGCAGTACTTC.

The rearrangement joins TRBV9 to TRBJ1-2; 8 bases fit TRBD1. V shed 3 bases, J shed 6 bases, and the junction held 4 bases outside the gene matches. This CDR3 region has 13 residues. Germline CDR1 and CDR2: SGDLS and YYNGEE. The CDR3 nucleotides are TGTGCCAGCAGCGCGCGACAGGGGCATGGCTACACCTTC. Encoded protein: CASSARQGHGYTF.

The chain uses TRBV5-1 and TRBJ2-1; weak D call: TRBD1 (5 bases). V was trimmed by 3 bases and J by 0 bases, leaving 10 bases between them. From germline, CDR1 is SGHRS and CDR2 YFSETQ. This CDR3 region has 15 residues. The CDR3: CASSYTGISYNEQFF. The CDR3 bases are TGCGCCAGCAGCTACACAGGTATCTCCTACAATGAGCAGTTCTTC.

The chain is built from TRBV10-2 and TRBJ2-6; D is uncertain. CDR3 length equals 15 residues. The V end was cut by 5 bases, the J end by 1 base, with 9 bases between. Germline V CDR1 and CDR2: WSHSY, SAAADI. The CDR3 region has the DNA TGCGCCAGCAGTCACATTTTTTCTGGGGCCAACGTCCTGACTTTC. Translation: CASSHIFSGANVLTF.

The sample holds one count of this clone. V and J are TRBV19 and TRBJ1-2; no reliable D call. The CDR3 extends over 11 amino acids. Germline lookup yields CDR1 LNHDA and CDR2 SQIVND (reference sequence). The V end lost 3 bases, the J end lost 7 bases, and 6 bases lay between the germline ends. CDR3 coding DNA: TGTGCCAGTAGTATGCCGAGTGGCTACACCTTC. Translating gives CASSMPSGYTF.

The chain carries TRBV2 and TRBJ2-1; D is perhaps TRBD2 (7 bases). V lost 7 bases to trimming and J lost 10 bases, with 26 bases between them. Germline loops: CDR1 SNHLY, CDR2 FYNNEI. This CDR3 has 16 residues. The DNA of the CDR3 is TGTGCCAGCACAACCTTAAGGGGGGGCCGAGGTGGGGAGCAGTTCTTC. Translated: CASTTLRGGRGGEQFF.

This clone has a single count. Other DNA sequences in this specimen translate into the identical CDR3. This chain links TRBV5-1 with TRBJ1-2; a possible D gene is TRBD1 (5 bases). The CDR3 runs 13 residues. The V end was cut by 0 bases, the J end by 7 bases, with 10 bases between. Germline V lookup: CDR1 SGHRS, CDR2 YFSETQ. Here the CDR3 reads CASSLAAGGGYTF. In nucleotides, the CDR3 is TGCGCCAGCAGCTTGGCCGCGGGGGGTGGCTACACCTTC.

This clone has just one count. The V call is TRBV6-5, the J call TRBJ1-1; the D gene is possibly TRBD1 (5 bases). In germline, CDR1 is MNHEY, CDR2 SVGAGI. CDR3 length: 16 amino acids. V shed 2 bases and J shed 3 bases, with 16 bases lying between them. The CDR3 coding sequence is TGTGCCAGCAGTTACCGGCGGGGGTATATGGACACTGAAGCTTTCTTT. It is translated as CASSYRRGYMDTEAFF.

This clone showed up just once. The chain joins TRBV21-1 to TRBJ1-1; the DNA was not used to check the table's D call, TRBD1. TRBV21-1 is a listed pseudogene. The CDR3 is 18 residues long. The CDR3 DNA follows: TGTGCCAGCAGCAAAGGAACAGGGGCCCCGCCAATGAACACTGAAGCTTTCTTT. Amino acids: CASSKGTGAPPMNTEAFF.

This clone was detected only a few times. V and J are TRBV6-2 or TRBV6-3 and TRBJ1-2; 8 bases fit TRBD1. Germline V gene lookup returns CDR1 MNHEY and CDR2 SVGEGT. V gave up 4 bases and J gave up 3 bases; unmatched junction bases: 1. The CDR3 runs to 13 residues. CDR3 nucleotide sequence: TGTGCCAGCAGTTCAGGGGGCTACTATGGCTACACCTTC. It codes for CASSSGGYYGYTF.